Here is one T cell receptor (beta chain) with its context. This specimen comes from a study of blood T cell repertoires in COVID-19. Study in general: Sites in the United States, Italy and Spain provided acute and convalescent COVID-19 samples.

In the authors' workflow: Quantification of nucleated cells was approximated via reference gene primer amplification. Assay: immunoSEQ multiplex PCR; the TCRdb copy retains only in-frame clones and omits some. V and J calls and clone size are those listed in that table; D and trimming were worked out from the DNA. Of 350,000 or so clones detected, about 87% appear once; the ten largest clones hold under 2%. Germline loops: CDR1 SNHLY, CDR2 FYNNEI. CDR3 length equals 12 residues. V lost 9 bases to trimming and J lost 1 base, with 9 bases between them. During active infection, Seattle patients enrolled and were then monitored through disease.

The rearrangement uses TRBV2 and TRBJ1-1, with D perhaps matching TRBD1 (5 bases). The sample consisted of peripheral blood. The clonotype originates from a woman aged 25 to 45 with COVID-19, enrolled during active disease. CDR3 residues: CARGGRNTEAFF. The CDR3 DNA reads as TGTGCCAGGGGGGGAAGGAACACTGAAGCTTTCTTT.